This TCR beta chain emerged from a study of T cell repertoires in cytomegalovirus infection. The germline V gene has CDR1 LGHNA and CDR2 YSLEER. V was pared by 1 base and J by 5 bases, with 9 bases between. The CDR3 has 15 residues. TCRdb independently ran MiXCR on the reads; one entry per CDR3 protein. The sample includes roughly 920,000 distinct CDR3 sequences, about a third of them seen just once. Concerning this clonotype itself: Its cognate antigen is unknown.

This clonotype was sampled from a human donor in good health (CMV status not recorded). Some clones in this sample may be carry-over from other donors' samples. The genes are TRBV4-3 and TRBJ1-6; D ambiguous. Sequences were derived from cultured CD8+ T cells from PBMCs, sampled from culture after CMV antigen stimulation. DNA for the CDR3: TGCGCCAGCAGCCAAGTAATACGGGATAATTCACCCCTCCACTTT. Its protein product is CASSQVIRDNSPLHF.